The 27 T cell receptor beta chains in this list originate from one sample, sequenced in a study of regulatory T cells in long-lasting Graves disease. Time point here: newly diagnosed GD, antithyroid drugs for less than 3 months. Making the TCR library involved RNA that had been extracted from PBMCs. Combining iRepertoire HTBI primers with Arm-PCR of CDR3 regions, the authors built TCR beta libraries. TCRdb passed the multiplex PCR reads through MiXCR, listing each CDR3 protein once. The table lists about 470,000 distinct CDR3 sequences, about 16% of them singletons. These records were also assigned to another study, of T cells in Graves' hyperthyroidism and ophthalmopathy.

Sample: peripheral blood mononuclear cells (PBMCs), taken at new diagnosis, from a patient treated with antithyroid drugs. These TCRs come from a woman aged 30 to 39 with Graves disease.

This clonotype was counted a few times. The V gene is TRBV7-8, the J gene TRBJ2-4, with unresolved D. Trimming stripped 2 bases from V and 1 base from J, with 18 bases between. This CDR3 region has 18 residues. Looked up from germline, CDR1 is SGHVS and CDR2 is FQNEAQ. This chain's CDR3 is CASSLTPSGEEAKNIQYF. The CDR3 nucleotides are TGTGCCAGCAGCTTAACCCCCTCTGGGGAAGAGGCCAAAAACATTCAGTACTTC. Full variable domain (missing parts from reference TRBV7-8 and TRBJ2-4): GAGVSQSPRYKVAKRGQDVALRCDPISGHVSLFWYQQALGQGPEFLTYFQNEAQLDKSGLPSDRFFAERPEGSVSTLKIQRTQQEDSAVYLCASSLTPSGEEAKNIQYFGAGTRLSVL.

This clonotype was picked up a small number of times. This sequence joins TRBV14 and TRBJ2-5; D gene ambiguous. With 1 base removed from V and 6 bases from J, the gap between germline ends came to 9 bases. CDR3 size: 13 residues. Germline assignment: CDR1 SGHDN and CDR2 FVKESK. The CDR3 coding sequence is TGTGCCAGCAGCCAAGCTCTAAAGAAGACCCAGTACTTC. Translating it yields CASSQALKKTQYF.

This clonotype was detected only a few times. The junction differs from germline at one of its ends, possibly a read error. The rearrangement uses TRBV5-1 and TRBJ1-1; D might be TRBD1 (6 bases). Germline V gene lookup returns CDR1 SGHRS and CDR2 YFSETQ. CDR3 size: 16 residues. The CDR3 sequence: CANSSAGGQMNTEAFF. In nucleotides, the CDR3 is TGCGCCAACAGCTCAGCCGGAGGACAGATGAACACTGAAGCTTTCTTT.

This clonotype was observed a single time. This likely traces to a read error, being one base from a far larger clone. The rearrangement joins TRBV6-2 or TRBV6-3 to TRBJ2-3, with TRBD2 as a possible D gene (6 bases). CDR1 and CDR2 (germline): MNHEY, SVGEGT. The CDR3 contains 13 residues. The CDR3 DNA is TGTACCAGCAGCACCGGGAGTTCGGGTACGCAGTATTTT. This sequence encodes CTSSTGSSGTQYF.

The gene calls are TRBV3-1 and TRBJ2-5; D might be TRBD1 or TRBD2, each matching 5 bases. The CDR3 contains 17 residues. Germline loops: CDR1 LGHDT, CDR2 YNNKEL (reference sequence). Trimming took off 0 bases at V and 2 bases at J, with 16 bases between the two ends. The CDR3 nucleotides are TGTGCCAGCAGCCAAGAGAGGGGTGGCGGAGAACAAGAGACCCAGTACTTC. Its translation: CASSQERGGGEQETQYF.

This clonotype was counted at least ten times. CDR3 residues: CASRRPGGPDEQFF. The CDR3 nucleotides read TGTGCCAGCAGGAGACCCGGAGGGCCCGATGAGCAGTTCTTC. V usage is TRBV11-2 and J usage is TRBJ2-1; D is perhaps TRBD2 (6 bases). From germline, CDR1 is SGHAT and CDR2 FQNNGV. V was trimmed by 6 bases and J by 8 bases, leaving 17 bases between them. The CDR3 runs 14 residues.

The table lists this clonotype with many counts. CDR3 loop: CASSPLAERASGELFF. The CDR3 nucleotides read TGCGCCAGCAGCCCCTTGGCCGAACGGGCTTCCGGGGAGCTGTTTTTT. V and J are TRBV5-1 and TRBJ2-2; D unresolved. The germline V gene has CDR1 SGHRS and CDR2 YFSETQ. Trimming pared 4 bases from V and 6 bases from J, leaving 19 bases between. This CDR3 is 16 amino acids long. The variable domain in full, with the rest retrieved from reference TRBV5-1 and TRBJ2-2, is KAGVTQTPRYLIKTRGQQVTLSCSPISGHRSVSWYQQTPGQGLQFLFEYFSETQRNKGNFPGRFSGRQFSNSRSEMNVSTLELGDSALYLCASSPLAERASGELFFGEGSRLTVL.

This clonotype was detected ten times or more. V usage is TRBV28 and J usage is TRBJ2-7; D assignment may be TRBD1 or TRBD2 (5 bases each). The CDR3 totals 13 residues. The germline V gene encodes CDR1 MDHEN and CDR2 SYDVKM. Trimming removed 7 bases at V and 9 bases at J, with 19 bases between. The CDR3 is CASTGKMGVGQYF. The CDR3 nucleotides are TGTGCCAGCACAGGGAAGATGGGAGTCGGGCAGTACTTC.

The chain combines TRBV6-2 or TRBV6-3 with TRBJ2-7; D is possibly TRBD2 (5 bases). CDR3 length equals 15 residues. The V gene's germline CDR1 is MNHEY and CDR2 SVGEGT. Trimming removed 5 bases at V and 2 bases at J, with 16 bases between. In DNA form, the CDR3 reads TGTGCCAGCAGTCCCACGAGGGTTAAAGCCTACGAGCAGTACTTC. Its protein product is CASSPTRVKAYEQYF.

This clonotype was detected a few times. The V call is TRBV19, the J call TRBJ2-3; the match to TRBD1 covers 8 bases. Per germline, CDR1 LNHDA and CDR2 SQIVND (reference sequence). This CDR3 comprises 16 residues. Losses at the gene ends were 5 bases for V and 1 base for J; bases not matched to a gene: 8. The DNA of the CDR3 is TGTGCCAGTAGTGTCCCCGGGACAGGAGGCACAGATACGCAGTATTTT. Protein: CASSVPGTGGTDTQYF.

This chain links TRBV19 with TRBJ1-1; D is uncertain. The germline CDR1 and CDR2 sequences are LNHDA and SQIVND (reference sequence). Deletions cut 4 bases from V and 4 bases from J, with 13 bases between. This CDR3 spans 14 amino acids. CDR3 residues: CASSTLIGFTEAFF. The CDR3 DNA follows: TGTGCCAGTAGTACCCTCATAGGGTTCACTGAAGCTTTCTTT.

This clonotype showed up many times. J is TRBJ1-6 and V is TRBV2, with D possibly being TRBD1 (6 bases). V was clipped by 5 bases and J by 9 bases, with 11 bases between them. Germline assignment: CDR1 SNHLY and CDR2 FYNNEI. The length of the CDR3 is 13 residues. The CDR3 region is CASSYGTTSPLHF. DNA for the CDR3: TGTGCCAGCAGTTACGGGACAACTTCACCCCTCCACTTT.

This clonotype was detected many times. The chain joins TRBV20-1 to TRBJ2-1, with D perhaps being TRBD1 or TRBD2 (5 bases each). Between the trimmed V and J ends, which lost 5 bases and 3 bases, there was a span of 11 bases. Germline CDR1 DFQATT, CDR2 SNEGSKA (reference sequence). The CDR3 spans 13 residues. In DNA form, the CDR3 reads TGCAGTGCTGTGGGACCAGGCTACAATGAGCAGTTCTTC. Translation: CSAVGPGYNEQFF.

At least ten counts were recorded for this clonotype. The rearrangement joins TRBV28 to TRBJ2-7; TRBD2 agrees at 9 bases. Germline V CDR1 and CDR2: MDHEN, SYDVKM. The CDR3 runs to 16 residues. V lost 4 bases to trimming and J lost 4 bases; unmatched junction nucleotides: 11. As DNA, the CDR3 is TGTGCCAGCAGTTCTCTATCGGGCGGGAGGGGGTACGAGCAGTACTTC. Translating it yields CASSSLSGGRGYEQYF.

The V and J genes are TRBV11-2 and TRBJ2-1, with 14 positions matching TRBD2. The CDR3 runs to 15 residues. V gave up 6 bases and J gave up 9 bases; unmatched junction bases: 7. The V gene's germline CDR1 is SGHAT and CDR2 FQNNGV. The CDR3 region is CASSPRLAGGGEQFF. CDR3 DNA: TGTGCCAGCAGTCCTCGACTAGCGGGAGGGGGTGAGCAGTTCTTC.

This clonotype showed up just a few times. The chain uses TRBV20-1 and TRBJ2-3; 7 bases are a match to TRBD2. V trimming: 5 bases; J trimming: 2 bases; junction bases outside the gene matches: 10. Germline V CDR1 and CDR2: DFQATT, SNEGSKA (reference sequence). This CDR3 region has 15 residues. In nucleotides, the CDR3 is TGCAGTGCTTCACCTCTAGCGGTCCCCACAGATACGCAGTATTTT. Encoded protein: CSASPLAVPTDTQYF.

This clonotype has ten or more counts. J is TRBJ2-1 and V is TRBV7-3; D is undetermined. The CDR3 has 14 residues. Germline CDR1 is SGHTA and CDR2 is FQGTGA. Trimming left V 1 base short and J 3 bases short, with 7 bases between. The CDR3 protein is CASSLKYRYNEQFF. CDR3 bases: TGTGCCAGCAGCTTAAAGTACCGCTACAATGAGCAGTTCTTC.

The chain is built from TRBV13 and TRBJ2-7; weak D call: TRBD1 (6 bases). The CDR3 spans 15 residues. The germline gives CDR1 PRHDT, CDR2 FYEKMQ (reference sequence). V was pared by 3 bases and J by 0 bases, with 12 bases between. The CDR3 DNA is TGTGCCAGCAGCTTGACGGGACATAGCTCCTACGAGCAGTACTTC. Encoded protein: CASSLTGHSSYEQYF. Full variable domain (missing parts from reference TRBV13 and TRBJ2-7): AAGVIQSPRHLIKEKRETATLKCYPIPRHDTVYWYQQGPGQDPQFLISFYEKMQSDKGSIPDRFSAQQFSDYHSELNMSSLELGDSALYFCASSLTGHSSYEQYFGPGTRLTVT.

This clonotype was seen repeatedly, ten times or more. The chain carries TRBV7-8 and TRBJ2-7, with 8 nucleotides matching TRBD2. Germline loops: CDR1 SGHVS, CDR2 FQNEAQ. The CDR3 totals 16 residues. The DNA of the CDR3 is TGTGTCGGGGGGGAGGGCAACCATCCTCTGAAGAACGAGCAGTACTTC. This encodes CVGGEGNHPLKNEQYF.

This clonotype showed up many times. This chain joins TRBV4-2 and TRBJ1-5, with 7 bases matching TRBD1. The CDR3 contains 17 residues. Losses at the gene ends were 1 base for V and 3 bases for J; bases not matched to a gene: 9. Germline CDR1 LGHNA, CDR2 YNFKEQ. CDR3 coding DNA: TGTGCCAGCAGCCAAGGTCGGGGACAGACCAACAATCAGCCCCAGCATTTT. Its translation: CASSQGRGQTNNQPQHF.

This clonotype was picked up a small number of times. A much larger clone lies one base from this, so it may be a read error. The chain carries TRBV3-1 and TRBJ2-5; 11 nucleotides agree with TRBD2. Germline CDR1 is LGHDT and CDR2 is YNNKEL (reference sequence). The CDR3 totals 16 residues. CDR3 in amino acids: CAGSQVAGGPSETQYF. CDR3 sequence (DNA): TGTGCCGGCAGCCAAGTAGCGGGAGGGCCGTCAGAGACCCAGTACTTC.

This clonotype came up many times. The rearrangement links TRBV28 to TRBJ2-7; D is unclear. The length of the CDR3 is 15 residues. CDR1 and CDR2 (germline): MDHEN, SYDVKM. The V end was cut by 5 bases, the J end by 0 bases, with 14 bases between. The CDR3 DNA sequence: TGTGCCAGCAGTGTCCGCGTAATTAGCTCCTACGAGCAGTACTTC. Protein: CASSVRVISSYEQYF.

This clonotype was counted a few times. The chain couples TRBV12-3 or TRBV12-4 to TRBJ1-5, with D possibly matching TRBD1 (5 bases). CDR3 size: 15 residues. The germline V and J ends were trimmed by 3 bases and 7 bases, with 16 bases remaining between them. The CDR3 DNA follows: TGTGCCAGCAGTTTGGGGTCAGGGCCGGGGCAGCCCCAGCATTTT. Amino acid sequence: CASSLGSGPGQPQHF.

This clonotype was detected many times. J is TRBJ2-7 and V is TRBV12-3 or TRBV12-4, with D maybe TRBD2 (6 bases). V was trimmed by 4 bases and J by 7 bases, leaving 17 bases between them. This CDR3 has 14 residues. This CDR3 reads CASSSRVGGGEQYF. The CDR3 DNA sequence: TGTGCCAGCAGTTCGCGTGTGGGGGGTGGGGAGCAGTACTTC.

This clonotype appeared a few times. The V and J genes are TRBV6-2 or TRBV6-3 and TRBJ1-5, with D uncertain. Between the trimmed V and J ends, which lost 5 bases and 3 bases, there was a span of 14 bases. Germline CDR1 and CDR2: MNHEY and SVGEGT. The CDR3 has 15 residues. The CDR3 DNA is TGTGCCAGCAGTGACATACCAGGCCCCAATCAGCCCCAGCATTTT. Its protein is CASSDIPGPNQPQHF.

On this clonotype itself: A much larger clone differs from this one at a single base, so this may be a read error. The genes are TRBV25-1 and TRBJ2-5; D gene uncertain. Trimming cost V 1 base and J 5 bases, with 20 bases left between them. Germline CDR1 and CDR2: MGHDK and SYGVNS. CDR3 length: 17 residues. The chain's CDR3 is CASSEWGGSKVIETQYF. For the CDR3, the DNA is TGTGCCAGCAGTGAATGGGGTGGCAGTAAAGTGATCGAGACCCAGTACTTC. Full variable domain (remainder filled in from reference TRBV25-1 and TRBJ2-5): EADIYQTPRYLVIGTGKKITLECSQTMGHDKMYWYQQDPGMELHLIHYSYGVNSTEKGDLSSESTVSRIRTEHFPLTLESARPSHTSQYLCASSEWGGSKVIETQYFGPGTRLLVL.

This clonotype appeared a few times. Possible read error: a much larger clone is one base away. The chain employs TRBV2 and TRBJ2-1; D ambiguous. CDR1 is SNHLY and CDR2 is FYNNEI in the germline V gene. V lost 0 bases and J 6 bases, leaving 18 bases between the germline ends. CDR3 size: 17 residues. The CDR3 nucleotides read TGTGCCAGCAGTGAAGCCTGGGCCGGGCTCCACTGCAATGAGCAGTTCTTC. Residues: CASSEAWAGLHCNEQFF.